This T cell receptor (beta chain) originates from a study of blood T cell repertoires in COVID-19. Study information: The analysed material was cDNA or gDNA that came from T cells, B-cell-depleted T cells, or PBMCs.

The germline gives CDR1 GTSNPN, CDR2 SVGIG (reference sequence). This CDR3 contains 14 residues. The junction had 4 bases not matched to a gene; V was cut back by 0 bases and J by 5 bases. Profiling relied on immunoSEQ multiplex PCR, and the TCRdb table lists in-frame clones only, not all of them. The table includes about 250,000 clones, roughly 90% detected once. The genes are TRBV30 and TRBJ2-1; 7 nucleotides line up with TRBD1. The clonotype comes from a woman aged 40 to 55 who had recovered from COVID-19. Source material: peripheral blood. CDR3 residues: CAWSVGQVDNEQFF. The CDR3 bases are TGTGCCTGGAGTGTTGGACAGGTAGACAATGAGCAGTTCTTC.